The clone carrying this TCR beta chain was seen a single time. Germline V gene data show CDR1 as SGHVS and CDR2 as FNYEAQ. V shed 5 bases and J 0 bases; nucleotides not matched to a gene: 7. The CDR3 runs 16 residues. This sample is part of a study of cytomegalovirus exposure and HLA in healthy donors. Vbeta (60) and Jbeta (13) primers were used in the PCR. Only in-frame clones appear in the TCRdb table, and some are missing; sequencing was by immunoSEQ multiplex PCR. The table shows under 150,000 clones, with 65% to 85% occurring only once. The rearrangement uses TRBV7-6 and TRBJ2-3, with 8 bases fitting TRBD1. Sequencing was performed on PBMCs. The TCR sequence derives from a man aged 50-60 years in good health and CMV-seronegative. The CDR3 is CASSQGASGSTDTQYF. CDR3 DNA: TGTGCCAGCAGCCAGGGGGCTTCGGGAAGCACAGATACGCAGTATTTT.